This T cell receptor (beta chain) appears in the sequencing data of a study of PD-L1 blockade in urothelial cancer. The sample's time point: peripheral blood 6 weeks after treatment start. Measured with immunoSEQ multiplex PCR; TCRdb has only the in-frame clones, and not every one. The data show about 51,000 clones, 88% seen once. The CDR3 extends over 17 amino acids. The ends lost 0 bases at V and 2 bases at J; junction bases unmatched: 3. Per germline, CDR1 LGHNA and CDR2 YSLEER. The chain uses TRBV4-3 and TRBJ2-3, with 12 bases matching TRBD2. The receptor comes from a man aged 55 to 69 with urothelial cancer. Sample: PBMCs, taken around atezolizumab (anti-PD-L1) treatment. The CDR3 loop is CASSQDGLAGTTDTQYF. CDR3 DNA: TGCGCCAGCAGCCAAGACGGACTAGCGGGAACCACAGATACGCAGTATTTT.